This TCR beta chain stems from a study of blood T cell repertoires in COVID-19. Across the whole study: Sources were T cells, B-cell-depleted T cells, or PBMCs; the material itself was cDNA or gDNA.

Source study methods: Amplification with reference gene primers provided the estimates of nucleated cell counts. Some clones are missing from TCRdb's copy, which holds only in-frame ones; the method was immunoSEQ multiplex PCR. V and J calls and clone size come straight from that table; D and trimming were deduced from the DNA. The sample yields roughly 15,000 clones, 80% to 90% seen once. Germline lookup yields CDR1 SGHRS and CDR2 YFSETQ. The CDR3 is made up of 14 amino acids. V shed 4 bases and J shed 5 bases, with 13 bases lying between them. The rearrangement joins TRBV5-1 to TRBJ2-4; a weak D match, TRBD2 (5 bases). This sequence originates from a man aged 50-59 years with active COVID-19. Sequenced sample: peripheral blood. This CDR3 reads CASSPLDWENIQYF. The CDR3 bases are TGCGCCAGCAGCCCACTGGACTGGGAAAACATTCAGTACTTC. Looking up the rest from reference TRBV5-1 and TRBJ2-4 gives the full variable domain: KAGVTQTPRYLIKTRGQQVTLSCSPISGHRSVSWYQQTPGQGLQFLFEYFSETQRNKGNFPGRFSGRQFSNSRSEMNVSTLELGDSALYLCASSPLDWENIQYFGAGTRLSVL.